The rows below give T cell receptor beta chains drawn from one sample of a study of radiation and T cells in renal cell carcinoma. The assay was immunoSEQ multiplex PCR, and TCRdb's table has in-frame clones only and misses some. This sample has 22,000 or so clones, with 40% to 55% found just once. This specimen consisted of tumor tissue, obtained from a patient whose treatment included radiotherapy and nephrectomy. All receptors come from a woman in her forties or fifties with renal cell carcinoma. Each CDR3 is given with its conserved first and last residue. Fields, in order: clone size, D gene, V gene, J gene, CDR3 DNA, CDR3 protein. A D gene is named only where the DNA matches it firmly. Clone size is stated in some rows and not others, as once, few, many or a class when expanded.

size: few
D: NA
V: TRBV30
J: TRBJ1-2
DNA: TGTGCCTGGAGTCCGGGGGTAGTCTATGGCTACACCTTC
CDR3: CAWSPGVVYGYTF

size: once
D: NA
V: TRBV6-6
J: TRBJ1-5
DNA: TGTGCCAGCAGTTACCCGAGTCGGGGACTCAATCAGCCCCAGCATTTT
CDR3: CASSYPSRGLNQPQHF

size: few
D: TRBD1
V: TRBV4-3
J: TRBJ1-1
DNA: TGCGCCAGCAGCCAAGTCCAGGGGGCGGGAGCTTTCTTT
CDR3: CASSQVQGAGAFF

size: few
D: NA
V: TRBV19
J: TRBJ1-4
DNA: TGTGCCAGTAGTATAGGTGGCACTTATGAAAAACTGTTTTTT
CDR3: CASSIGGTYEKLFF

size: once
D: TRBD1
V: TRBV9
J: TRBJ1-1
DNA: TGTGCCAGCAGCGTAGCCGGACAGGGTGTGGGGACTGAAGCTTTCTTT
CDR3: CASSVAGQGVGTEAFF

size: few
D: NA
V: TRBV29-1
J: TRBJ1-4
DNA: TGCAGCGCCCAACAGAGCCAAAATGAAAAACTGTTTTTT
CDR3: CSAQQSQNEKLFF

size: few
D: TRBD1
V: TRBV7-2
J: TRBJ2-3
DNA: TGTGCCAGCAGTCTAGGACAGGGGAGCACAGATACGCAGTATTTT
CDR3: CASSLGQGSTDTQYF

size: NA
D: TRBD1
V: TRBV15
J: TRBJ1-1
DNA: TGTGCCACCAGCGGGGGACAGGGATCCGACACTGAAGCTTTCTTT
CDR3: CATSGGQGSDTEAFF

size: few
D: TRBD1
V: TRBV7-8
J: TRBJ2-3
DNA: TGTGCCAGCAGCCCCCGGGACAGGGTGTCGAGGGGCACAGATACGCAGTATTTT
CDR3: CASSPRDRVSRGTDTQYF

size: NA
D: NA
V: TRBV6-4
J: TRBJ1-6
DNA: TGTGCCAGCGCGGCAGAGACAAATTCACCCCTCCACTTT
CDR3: CASAAETNSPLHF

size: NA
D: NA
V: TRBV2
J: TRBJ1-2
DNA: TGTGCCAGCAGAAAGGCAGCAAACTATGGCTACACCTTC
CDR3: CASRKAANYGYTF

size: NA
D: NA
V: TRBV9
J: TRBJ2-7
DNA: TGTGCCAGCAGCGTAGGCACAGGCAGCGAGCAGTACTTC
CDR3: CASSVGTGSEQYF

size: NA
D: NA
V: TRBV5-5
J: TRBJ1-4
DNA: TGCGCCAGCAGCCAAGACCTACGGTCGGAAAAACTGTTTTTT
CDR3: CASSQDLRSEKLFF

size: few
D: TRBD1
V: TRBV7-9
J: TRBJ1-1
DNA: TGTGCCAGCAGCTTAGGGGGACAGGGGTATGCTTTCTTT
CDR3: CASSLGGQGYAFF

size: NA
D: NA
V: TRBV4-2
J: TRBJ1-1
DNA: TGTGCCAGCAGCCAAGTGAGGAGAAACACTGAAGCTTTCTTT
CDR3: CASSQVRRNTEAFF

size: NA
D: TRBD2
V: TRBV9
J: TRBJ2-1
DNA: TGTGCCAGCAGCCCTCTTACTAGCGGGGGTTACTCCAGGCTTTACAATGAGCAGTTCTTC
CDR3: CASSPLTSGGYSRLYNEQFF

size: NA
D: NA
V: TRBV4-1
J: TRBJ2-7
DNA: TGCGCCAGCAGCCAAGAGGAAGGACAGAGCTACGAGCAGTACTTC
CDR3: CASSQEEGQSYEQYF

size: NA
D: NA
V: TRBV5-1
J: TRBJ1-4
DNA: TGTGCCAGCGGAGACCTTAATGAAAAACTGTTTTTT
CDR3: CASGDLNEKLFF

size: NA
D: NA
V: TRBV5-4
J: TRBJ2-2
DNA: TGTGCCAGCAGCCCCTCCGGATTTAGCCTTCCTGGGGAGCTGTTTTTT
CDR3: CASSPSGFSLPGELFF

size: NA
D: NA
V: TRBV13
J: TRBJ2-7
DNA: TGTGCCAGCAGCTTGCAGGGGTGGCACCACGAGCAGTACTTC
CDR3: CASSLQGWHHEQYF

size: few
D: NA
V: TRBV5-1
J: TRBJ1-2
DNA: TGCGCCAGCAGTTACGACAGCTATGGCTACACCTTC
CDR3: CASSYDSYGYTF

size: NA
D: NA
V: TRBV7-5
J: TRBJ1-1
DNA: TGTGCCAGAAGCCGGAGGGACTTAGCCACTGAAGCTTTCTTT
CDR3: CARSRRDLATEAFF

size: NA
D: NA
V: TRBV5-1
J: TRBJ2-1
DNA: TGCGCCAGCAGTAAAGATCTTGGGGCAGAGGAGTTCTTC
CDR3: CASSKDLGAEEFF

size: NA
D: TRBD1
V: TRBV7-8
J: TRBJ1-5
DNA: TGTGCCAGCAGCCTTGACAGGGGGCTCGGCAATCAGCCCCAGCATTTT
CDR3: CASSLDRGLGNQPQHF

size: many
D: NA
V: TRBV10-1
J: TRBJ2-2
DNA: TGCGCCAGCAGTGTGGGGAACACCGGGGAGCTGTTTTTT
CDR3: CASSVGNTGELFF

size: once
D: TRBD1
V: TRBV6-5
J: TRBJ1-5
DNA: TGTGCCAGCAGTCGAGACGCAGGGGGTGATCAGCCCCAGCATTTT
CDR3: CASSRDAGGDQPQHF

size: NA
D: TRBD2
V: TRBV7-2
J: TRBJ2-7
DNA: TGTGCCAGCAGCTTGAGACTAGCGGGGCCCCGGGGCGAGCAGTACTTC
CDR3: CASSLRLAGPRGEQYF

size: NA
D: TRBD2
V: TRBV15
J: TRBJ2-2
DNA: TGTGCCACCAGCGCCGAACGACTAGCGGGGGGGAACACCGGGGAGCTGTTTTTT
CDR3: CATSAERLAGGNTGELFF

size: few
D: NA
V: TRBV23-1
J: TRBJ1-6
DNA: TGCGCCAGCAGTCAATCGTCCCCAGGGGTACGGCGTAATTCACCCCTCCACTTT
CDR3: CASSQSSPGVRRNSPLHF

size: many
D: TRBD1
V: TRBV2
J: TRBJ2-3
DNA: TGTGCCAGCAGTGTAGGGACAGCTAGCACAGATACGCAGTATTTT
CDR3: CASSVGTASTDTQYF

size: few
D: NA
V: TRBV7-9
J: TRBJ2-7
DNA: TGTGCCAGCAGCTTAATAACAGAAGCCTACGAGCAGTACTTC
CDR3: CASSLITEAYEQYF

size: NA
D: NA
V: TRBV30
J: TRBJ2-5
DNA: TGTGCCTGGAGGACAGGGAGGGAGACCCAGTACTTC
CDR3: CAWRTGRETQYF

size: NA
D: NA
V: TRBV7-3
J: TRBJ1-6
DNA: TGTGCCAGCAGCTTCTTAGGGGACTTTAATTCACCCCTCCACTTT
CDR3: CASSFLGDFNSPLHF

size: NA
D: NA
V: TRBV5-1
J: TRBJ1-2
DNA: TGCGCCAGCAGCTTGGGAGTGAACTATGGCTACACCTTC
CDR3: CASSLGVNYGYTF

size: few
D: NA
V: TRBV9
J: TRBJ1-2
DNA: TGTGCCAGCAGCTCCGGGAGGAACTATGGCTACACCTTC
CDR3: CASSSGRNYGYTF

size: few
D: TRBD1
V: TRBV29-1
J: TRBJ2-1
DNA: TGCAGCGCCAAAGACAGGGGAATTTACAATGAGCAGTTCTTC
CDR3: CSAKDRGIYNEQFF

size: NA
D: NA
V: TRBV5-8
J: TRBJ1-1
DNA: TGTGCCAGCAGCTTGTGGGGGGTATACACTGAAGCTTTCTTT
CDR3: CASSLWGVYTEAFF

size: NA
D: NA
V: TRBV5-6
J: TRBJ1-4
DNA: TGTGCCAGCAGCTTGGAGGGAATGGGGGAAAAACTGTTTTTT
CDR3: CASSLEGMGEKLFF

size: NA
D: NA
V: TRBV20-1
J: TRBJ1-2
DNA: TGCAGTGCGAGTCCGAACTATGGCTACACCTTC
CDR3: CSASPNYGYTF

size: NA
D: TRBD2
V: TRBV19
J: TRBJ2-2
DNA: TGTGCCAGCACAGCCGGGACTAGCCCGGCCACCGGGGAGCTGTTTTTT
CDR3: CASTAGTSPATGELFF

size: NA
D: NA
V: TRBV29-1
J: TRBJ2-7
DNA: TGCAGCGTTATTGGCCAAAACTACGAGCAGTACTTC
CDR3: CSVIGQNYEQYF

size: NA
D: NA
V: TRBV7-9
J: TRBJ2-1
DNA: TGTGCCAGCAGCACGCACGAAAGGGAGCAGTTCTTC
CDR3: CASSTHEREQFF

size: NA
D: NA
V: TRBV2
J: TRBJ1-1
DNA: TGTGCCAGCAGTGAACGTCAGATAAGCAGGGTCAAAGCTTTCTTT
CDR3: CASSERQISRVKAFF

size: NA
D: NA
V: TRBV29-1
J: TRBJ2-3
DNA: TGCAGCGGGGGCAGGACCGGAGATACGCAGTATTTT
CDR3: CSGGRTGDTQYF

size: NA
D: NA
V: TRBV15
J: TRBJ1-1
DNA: TGTGCCACCAGCAGAGAGGGGGGGGCGTTGAACACTGAAGCTTTCTTT
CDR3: CATSREGGALNTEAFF

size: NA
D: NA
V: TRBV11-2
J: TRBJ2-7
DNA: TGTGCCAGCAGCTTAGCCGGCGGCGAGCAGTACTTC
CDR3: CASSLAGGEQYF

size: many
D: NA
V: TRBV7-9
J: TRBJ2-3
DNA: TGTGCCAGCAGCTCATCCGTCACAGATACGCAGTATTTT
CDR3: CASSSSVTDTQYF